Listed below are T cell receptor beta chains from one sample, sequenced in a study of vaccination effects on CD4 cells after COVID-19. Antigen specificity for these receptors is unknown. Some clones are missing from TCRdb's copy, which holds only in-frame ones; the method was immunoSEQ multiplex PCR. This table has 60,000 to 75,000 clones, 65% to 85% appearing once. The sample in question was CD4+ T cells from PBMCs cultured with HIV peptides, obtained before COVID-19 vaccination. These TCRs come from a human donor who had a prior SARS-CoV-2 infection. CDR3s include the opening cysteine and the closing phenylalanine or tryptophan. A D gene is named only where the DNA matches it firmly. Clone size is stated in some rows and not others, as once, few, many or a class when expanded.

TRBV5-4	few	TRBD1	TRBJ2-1	TGTGCCAGCAGATTAGACAGGGGCCCCTACAATGAGCAGTTCTTC	CASRLDRGPYNEQFF
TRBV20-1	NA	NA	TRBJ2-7	TGCAGTGGAAGTGGGGGCTACGAGCAGTACTTC	CSGSGGYEQYF
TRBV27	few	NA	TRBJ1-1	TGTGCCAGCAGTTCTAGAGGTGAAGCTTTCTTT	CASSSRGEAFF
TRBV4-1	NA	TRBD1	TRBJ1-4	TGCGCCAGCAGCCGCGCGGACAGGGGTTGGGGCAAAGCTAATGAAAAACTGTTTTTT	CASSRADRGWGKANEKLFF
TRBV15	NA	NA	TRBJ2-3	TGTGCCACCAGCACCTCAAGGGGTGGCGATACGCAGTATTTT	CATSTSRGGDTQYF
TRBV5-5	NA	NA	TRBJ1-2	TGTGCCAGCAGCTCGTTACGGGCCACCGCCTATGGCTACACCTTC	CASSSLRATAYGYTF
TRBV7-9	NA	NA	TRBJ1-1	TGTGCCAGCAGCTTCTCTCAGAACACTGAAGCTTTCTTT	CASSFSQNTEAFF
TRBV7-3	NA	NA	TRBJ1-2	TGTGCCAGCAGCACCTCCGGGACACCGAGGGGTGGCTACACCTTC	CASSTSGTPRGGYTF
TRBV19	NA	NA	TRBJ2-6	TGTGCCAGTTCCTACGGAAACTCTGGGGCCAACGTCCTGACTTTC	CASSYGNSGANVLTF
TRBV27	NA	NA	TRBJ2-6	TGTGCCAGCAGTTCTCAGGACCCCCTCCTCTCTGGGGCCAACGTCCTGACTTTC	CASSSQDPLLSGANVLTF
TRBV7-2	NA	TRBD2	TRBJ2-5	TGTGCCAGCAGCTTAGCGGGACTAGGTGGGGAGACCCAGTACTTC	CASSLAGLGGETQYF
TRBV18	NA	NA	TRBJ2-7	TGTGCCAGCTCACAAACGACGGGGGTACGGGAGCAGTACTTC	CASSQTTGVREQYF
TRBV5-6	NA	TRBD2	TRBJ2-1	TGTGCCAGCAGCAGGGGACTAGCGGGGGCCCTCTCCTACAATGAGCAGTTCTTC	CASSRGLAGALSYNEQFF
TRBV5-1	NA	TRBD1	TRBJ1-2	TGCGCCAGCAGCTTGGGGGGGACAGGCGACGCTAACTATGGCTACACCTTC	CASSLGGTGDANYGYTF
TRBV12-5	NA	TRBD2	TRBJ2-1	TGTGCTAGTGGTTTGGCCCTGCCGCTAGCGGATATGTACAATGAGCAGTTCTTC	CASGLALPLADMYNEQFF
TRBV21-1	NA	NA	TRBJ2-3	TGTGCCAGCAGCAAAACCGGACTCCTTGCAGATACGCAGTATTTT	CASSKTGLLADTQYF
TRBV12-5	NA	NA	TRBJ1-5	TGTGCTAGTGGGTCGACAGGCTACTATAGCAATCAGCCCCAGCATTTT	CASGSTGYYSNQPQHF
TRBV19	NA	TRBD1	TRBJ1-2	TGTGCCAGTAGTATCCCAGGACAGGGTGAAGGCTACACCTTC	CASSIPGQGEGYTF
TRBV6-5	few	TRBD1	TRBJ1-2	TGTGCCAGCAGTCGCACCGGGACAGGGGCATATGGCTACACCTTC	CASSRTGTGAYGYTF
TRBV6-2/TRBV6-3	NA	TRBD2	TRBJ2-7	TGTGCCAGCAGTTACCGGACTAGTGACGGGCAGTACTTC	CASSYRTSDGQYF
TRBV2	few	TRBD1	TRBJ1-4	TGTGCCAGCAGTAGGACAGGGGGGCATGAAAAACTGTTTTTT	CASSRTGGHEKLFF